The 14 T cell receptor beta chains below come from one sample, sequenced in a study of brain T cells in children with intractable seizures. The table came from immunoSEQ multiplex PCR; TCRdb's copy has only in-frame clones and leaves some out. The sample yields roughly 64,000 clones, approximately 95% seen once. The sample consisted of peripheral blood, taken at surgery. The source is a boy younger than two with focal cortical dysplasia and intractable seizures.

In nucleotides, the CDR3 is TGCAGTGCTAGTAGTGGGGTATCTAGCACAGATACGCAGTATTTT. This sequence encodes CSASSGVSSTDTQYF. The chain employs TRBV20-1 and TRBJ2-3; D not resolved. Germline-derived CDR1 and CDR2 are DFQATT and SNEGSKA (reference sequence). Trimming took 3 bases from V and 0 from J, leaving 13 bases between them. This CDR3 region has 15 residues.

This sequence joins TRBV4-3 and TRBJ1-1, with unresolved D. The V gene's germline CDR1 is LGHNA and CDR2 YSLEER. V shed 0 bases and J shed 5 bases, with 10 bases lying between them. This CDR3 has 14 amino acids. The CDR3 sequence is CASSQEGGRTEAFF. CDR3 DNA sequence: TGCGCCAGCAGCCAAGAGGGCGGAAGGACTGAAGCTTTCTTT.

CDR3 amino acids: CASSQSSNQPQHF. As DNA, the CDR3 is TGTGCCAGCAGCCAGTCCAGCAATCAGCCCCAGCATTTT. The gene calls are TRBV7-2 and TRBJ1-5; D is uncertain. Germline V CDR1 and CDR2: SGHTA, FQGNSA. CDR3 length equals 13 residues. V gave up 5 bases and J gave up 1 base, with 6 bases separating them.

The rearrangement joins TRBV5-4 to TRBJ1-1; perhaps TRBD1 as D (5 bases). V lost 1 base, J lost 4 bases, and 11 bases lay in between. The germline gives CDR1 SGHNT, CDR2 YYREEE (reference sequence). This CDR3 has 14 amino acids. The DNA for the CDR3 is TGTGCCAGCAGCTTGATCTCAGGGTCCACTGAAGCTTTCTTT. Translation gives CASSLISGSTEAFF. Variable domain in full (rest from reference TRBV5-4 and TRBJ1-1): ETGVTQSPTHLIKTRGQQVTLRCSSQSGHNTVSWYQQALGQGPQFIFQYYREEENGRGNFPPRFSGLQFPNYSSELNVNALELDDSALYLCASSLISGSTEAFFGQGTRLTVV.

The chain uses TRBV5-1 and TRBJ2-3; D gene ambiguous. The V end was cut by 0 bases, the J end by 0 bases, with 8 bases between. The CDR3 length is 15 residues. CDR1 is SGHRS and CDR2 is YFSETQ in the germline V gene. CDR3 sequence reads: CASSLVLTSTDTQYF. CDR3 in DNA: TGCGCCAGCAGCTTGGTTTTGACTAGCACAGATACGCAGTATTTT.

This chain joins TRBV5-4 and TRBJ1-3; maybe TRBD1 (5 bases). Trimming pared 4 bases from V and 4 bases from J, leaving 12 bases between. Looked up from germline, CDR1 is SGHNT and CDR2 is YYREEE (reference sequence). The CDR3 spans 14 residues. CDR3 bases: TGTGCCAGCAGCCCCCAAGGGACCGGAAACACCATATATTTT. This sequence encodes CASSPQGTGNTIYF.

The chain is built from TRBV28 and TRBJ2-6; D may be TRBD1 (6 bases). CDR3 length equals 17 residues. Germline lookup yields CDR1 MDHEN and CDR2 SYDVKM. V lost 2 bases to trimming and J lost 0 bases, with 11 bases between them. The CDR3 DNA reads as TGTGCCAGCAGTTTACCGGGACAACCCTCTGGGGCCAACGTCCTGACTTTC. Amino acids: CASSLPGQPSGANVLTF.

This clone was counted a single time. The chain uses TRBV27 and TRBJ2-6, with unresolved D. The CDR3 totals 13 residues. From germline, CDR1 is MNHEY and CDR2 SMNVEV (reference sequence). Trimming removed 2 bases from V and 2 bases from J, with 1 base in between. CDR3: CASSLAGANVLTF. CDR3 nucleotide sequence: TGTGCCAGCAGTTTAGCTGGGGCCAACGTCCTGACTTTC.

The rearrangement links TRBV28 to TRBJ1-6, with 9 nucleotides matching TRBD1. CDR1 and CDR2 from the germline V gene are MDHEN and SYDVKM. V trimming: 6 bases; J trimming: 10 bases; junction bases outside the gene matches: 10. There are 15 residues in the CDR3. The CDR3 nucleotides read TGTGCCAGCAGGACCAGAGGGACAGGGATCTCACCCCTCCACTTT. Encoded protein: CASRTRGTGISPLHF.

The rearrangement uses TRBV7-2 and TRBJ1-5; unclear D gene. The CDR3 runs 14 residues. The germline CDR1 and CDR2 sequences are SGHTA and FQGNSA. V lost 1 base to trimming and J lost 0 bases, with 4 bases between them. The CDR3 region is CASSLGHSNQPQHF. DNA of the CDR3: TGTGCCAGCAGCTTAGGCCATAGCAATCAGCCCCAGCATTTT. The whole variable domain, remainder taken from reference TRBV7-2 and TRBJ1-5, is GAGVSQSPSNKVTEKGKDVELRCDPISGHTALYWYRQSLGQGLEFLIYFQGNSAPDKSGLPSDRFSAERTGGSVSTLTIQRTQQEDSAVYLCASSLGHSNQPQHFGDGTRLSIL.

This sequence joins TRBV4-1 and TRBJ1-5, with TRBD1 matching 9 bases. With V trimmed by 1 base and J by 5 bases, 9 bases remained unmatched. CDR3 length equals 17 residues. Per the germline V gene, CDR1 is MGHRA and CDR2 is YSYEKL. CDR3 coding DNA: TGCGCCAGCAGCCAAGGCTCACAGGGGGCGCGGGATCAGCCCCAGCATTTT. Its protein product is CASSQGSQGARDQPQHF.

The CDR3: CARGGRNTDTQYF. The CDR3 nucleotides read TGTGCCAGAGGGGGACGGAACACAGATACGCAGTATTTT. The chain has TRBV2 and TRBJ2-3; tentative D call: TRBD1 (6 bases). Trimming took 9 bases from V and 2 from J, leaving 12 bases between them. The CDR3 consists of 13 residues. Germline-derived CDR1 and CDR2 are SNHLY and FYNNEI.

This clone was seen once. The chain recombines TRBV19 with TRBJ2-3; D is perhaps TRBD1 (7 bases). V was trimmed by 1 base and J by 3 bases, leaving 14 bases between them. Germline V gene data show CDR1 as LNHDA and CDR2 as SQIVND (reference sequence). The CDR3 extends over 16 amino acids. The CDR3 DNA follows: TGTGCCAGTAGTATAGTAGCAGGGGGGTCAACAGATACGCAGTATTTT. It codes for CASSIVAGGSTDTQYF.

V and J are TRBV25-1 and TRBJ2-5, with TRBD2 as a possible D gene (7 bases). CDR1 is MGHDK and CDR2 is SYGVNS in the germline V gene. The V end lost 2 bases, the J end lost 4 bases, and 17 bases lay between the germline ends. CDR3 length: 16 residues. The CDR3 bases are TGTGCCAGCAGTGAAATAGTAGGGGGGGAGGGAGAGACCCAGTACTTC. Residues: CASSEIVGGEGETQYF.